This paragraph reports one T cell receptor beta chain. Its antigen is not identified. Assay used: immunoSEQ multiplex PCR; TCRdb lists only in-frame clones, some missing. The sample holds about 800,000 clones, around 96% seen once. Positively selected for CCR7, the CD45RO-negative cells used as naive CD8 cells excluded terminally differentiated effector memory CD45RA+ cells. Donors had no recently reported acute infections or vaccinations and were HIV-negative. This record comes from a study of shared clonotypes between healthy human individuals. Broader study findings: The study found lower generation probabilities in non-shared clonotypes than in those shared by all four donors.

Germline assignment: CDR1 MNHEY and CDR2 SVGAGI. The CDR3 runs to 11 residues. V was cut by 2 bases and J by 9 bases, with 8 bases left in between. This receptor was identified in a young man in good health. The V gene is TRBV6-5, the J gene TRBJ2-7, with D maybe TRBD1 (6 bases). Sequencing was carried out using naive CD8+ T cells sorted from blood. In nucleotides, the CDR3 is TGTGCCAGCAGTTACGCAGGGGTGCAGTACTTC. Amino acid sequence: CASSYAGVQYF.